This T cell receptor beta chain emerged from a study of identical twins. Findings and limits, study-wide: Low generation probability was overrepresented in out-of-frame alpha sequences shared by twins. Models came in too low on out-of-frame TCR alpha sharing in monozygotic twins.

Germline CDR1 DFQATT, CDR2 SNEGSKA (reference sequence). Trimming removed 1 base from V and 3 bases from J, with 7 bases in between. This CDR3 is 13 amino acids long. TCRdb redid the calling of the 5' RACE reads with MiXCR, one entry per CDR3 protein. The sample includes 1,800,000 or so distinct CDR3 sequences, about 32% of them seen just once. This clonotype was found a few times. Its antigen is unknown. Donors were all healthy Caucasians. The clonotype was recovered from a newborn girl in good health. What was sequenced was cord blood. This sequence joins TRBV20-1 and TRBJ1-5; D gene ambiguous. In nucleotides, the CDR3 is TGCAGTGCTAGAGGGCAGCCCAATCAGCCCCAGCATTTT. It translates to CSARGQPNQPQHF.